These T cell receptor beta chains were read from a single sample in a study of human T cells and chemical hapten exposure. TCRdb fed the RACE reads into MiXCR, producing one record per CDR3 protein. The sample holds more than 250,000 distinct CDR3 sequences, about 9% seen once. Here the sequenced sample was whole blood, taken in connection with sensitization to the hapten diphenylcyclopropenone (DPC). These receptors were collected from a woman aged 40 to 50 with alopecia areata. Some clones in this sample may be carry-over from other donors' samples. CDR3s leave out the opening cysteine and the closing phenylalanine or tryptophan. The D gene is left open where the match is weak. Part of the rows lack a size; the others show once, few, many or a class for expanded clones.

clone size	V gene	J gene	D gene	CDR3 protein
NA	TRBV28	TRBJ2-7	TRBD1	ASSTTGATY
NA	TRBV20-1	TRBJ2-1	TRBD1	SAPRQDRNEQF
NA	TRBV3-1	TRBJ1-5	NA	ASSQGTLQPQH
many	TRBV5-1	TRBJ1-2	NA	ASSWGDNVGYT
few	TRBV9	TRBJ1-1	NA	ASSDSPGPVNTEAF
NA	TRBV20-1	TRBJ1-4	TRBD1	SARDYRGRGEKLF
NA	TRBV18	TRBJ2-1	TRBD2	ASSPYTSGKGDEQF
NA	TRBV6-2/TRBV6-3	TRBJ2-2	NA	ASSPGRGNTGELF
few	TRBV3-1	TRBJ2-1	TRBD2	ASSGQLAVGRGEQF
few	TRBV5-4	TRBJ2-3	TRBD2	ASRAGTSGGRTDTQY
NA	TRBV7-2	TRBJ1-2	TRBD1	ASDHFQGAFGYT
few	TRBV20-1	TRBJ2-7	TRBD2	SFFGTSNYEQY
NA	TRBV28	TRBJ2-4	TRBD1	ASSFPDRENIQY
few	TRBV19	TRBJ2-1	TRBD2	ASSLGRGRARDEQF
few	TRBV7-2	TRBJ2-5	NA	ASSLTVQQETQY
many	TRBV10-3	TRBJ2-4	NA	AISESSGLAKNIQY
few	TRBV6-6	TRBJ2-2	NA	ASRKDWQNTGELF
NA	TRBV5-8	TRBJ1-2	NA	ASSLVLRGDGYT
many	TRBV5-1	TRBJ2-2	NA	ASSSSMGGELF
NA	TRBV4-3	TRBJ2-1	NA	ASSQGSYGGNEQF
NA	TRBV20-1	TRBJ2-7	TRBD2	SARPGTSGGTYEQY
NA	TRBV27	TRBJ2-7	NA	ASSPRDRPPGGQY
few	TRBV9	TRBJ1-5	NA	ASSPHGQLSQPQH
NA	TRBV12-3/TRBV12-4	TRBJ1-2	NA	ASSSGSPGAYYGYT
few	TRBV7-9	TRBJ2-5	NA	ASRIGASQETQY
few	TRBV28	TRBJ2-2	TRBD2	ASSSGTTLQTGELF
few	TRBV12-3/TRBV12-4	TRBJ1-2	NA	ASSSRGNYGYT
NA	TRBV20-1	TRBJ1-1	NA	SAMIPPLNTEAF
many	TRBV20-1	TRBJ2-1	TRBD2	SAYSVVAGGEQF
NA	TRBV7-2	TRBJ2-6	NA	ASSFWASGANVLT
few	TRBV11-2	TRBJ2-7	TRBD2	ASSLVAGENYEQY
few	TRBV29-1	TRBJ2-7	NA	SVTDSQQY
NA	TRBV20-1	TRBJ2-1	NA	SARDLLLYNEQF
NA	TRBV30	TRBJ1-1	TRBD1	AWDPGQGRTEAF
many	TRBV5-6	TRBJ1-1	NA	ASSPWPGDTEAF
few	TRBV25-1	TRBJ2-6	NA	ASSAAGGAGANVLT